This T cell receptor (beta chain) was observed in a study of human T cells and chemical hapten exposure. Study as a whole: Alopecia areata, totalis and universalis patients, mostly female, were included. Study-wide findings and caveats: The number of TCRs over 1 in 1000 frequency stayed unchanged after DPC.

Each cDNA molecule in the library carried unique molecular identifiers. TCRdb used MiXCR to reprocess the RACE reads, holding one entry per CDR3 protein. The table lists fewer than 400,000 distinct CDR3 sequences, approximately 6.3% of them singletons, with less than 10% in the top ten. Germline values: CDR1 MNHEY, CDR2 SMNVEV (reference sequence). The V segment lost 7 bases and the J segment 0 bases; nucleotides outside the gene matches: 13. CDR3 length: 18 amino acids. As to time point: patch test 1, 2 weeks after DPC sensitization. The treatment here: therapeutic diphenylcyclopropenone sensitization with weekly scalp DPC. At patch-test visits, sampling came before the patch test. On this clonotype itself: What it recognizes is unknown.

This sample comprised whole blood, obtained in connection with sensitization to the hapten diphenylcyclopropenone (DPC). The chain is built from TRBV27 and TRBJ2-2, with 8 positions matching TRBD1. This receptor was taken from a woman aged 18-30 years with alopecia areata. Some clones in this sample may be carry-over from other donors' samples. CDR3: CASTAGLTGVTNTGELFF. The CDR3 DNA sequence: TGTGCCAGCACCGCCGGACTGACAGGGGTAACGAACACCGGGGAGCTGTTTTTT.